The 13 T cell receptor beta chains below all came from one sample that was sequenced in a study of long-term antiretroviral therapy in people with HIV. They ran version v3.0 of the immunoSEQ assay at survey level. The assay was immunoSEQ multiplex PCR, and TCRdb's table has in-frame clones only and misses some. The table records 20,000 to 25,000 clones, approximately 80% of them present only once. The material was unsorted PBMCs, obtained 0.2 years after starting antiretroviral therapy. These receptors came from a woman aged 25 to 39 with HIV.

The CDR3 sequence: CASSLDPLGQGSDGYTF. The CDR3 DNA reads as TGTGCCAGCAGCTTAGATCCCCTGGGACAGGGGAGTGATGGCTACACCTTC. The chain recombines TRBV7-6 with TRBJ1-2, with 10 bases that match TRBD1. The CDR3 covers 17 residues. The J segment lost 6 bases and the V segment lost 1 base, leaving 11 bases of the junction unmatched. CDR1 SGHVS and CDR2 FNYEAQ come from the germline V gene.

The chain combines TRBV15 with TRBJ2-5, with 10 bases identical to TRBD2. J gave up 5 bases and V 0 bases, and 6 bases lay outside the gene matches. The CDR3 has 16 amino acids. Germline V gene sequence: CDR1 LNHNV, CDR2 YYDKDF (reference sequence). The CDR3 is CATSRDPAGGQETQYF. The CDR3 DNA is TGTGCCACCAGCAGAGATCCAGCGGGGGGGCAGGAGACCCAGTACTTC.

V is TRBV19 and J is TRBJ2-5; D is unclear. V gave up 3 bases and J gave up 3 bases, with 14 bases separating them. The CDR3 is made up of 15 amino acids. Germline V gene sequence: CDR1 LNHDA, CDR2 SQIVND (reference sequence). The DNA for the CDR3 is TGTGCCAGTAGTATGGGGTGGAGCCCCAAAGAGACCCAGTACTTC. It specifies CASSMGWSPKETQYF.

This clone was seen just once. The chain uses TRBV27 and TRBJ2-2; D gene uncertain. Trimming left V 5 bases short and J 4 bases short, with 5 bases between. The germline CDR1 and CDR2 sequences are MNHEY and SMNVEV (reference sequence). The CDR3 has 12 amino acids. The CDR3 nucleotides are TGTGCCAGCAGTCAATCCACCGGGGAGCTGTTTTTT. It yields the protein CASSQSTGELFF.

The chain is built from TRBV7-3 and TRBJ2-1; tentative D call: TRBD2 (6 bases). V was shortened by 5 bases and J by 8 bases, with 10 bases between the two germline ends. CDR1 is SGHTA, CDR2 FQGTGA, per germline. The CDR3 runs to 12 residues. The CDR3 sequence: CASSLTSYEQFF. The CDR3 DNA reads TGTGCCAGCAGCCTTACTAGCTATGAGCAGTTCTTC.

The chain is built from TRBV18 and TRBJ1-4, with a tentative D call TRBD1 (5 bases). V was clipped by 3 bases and J by 4 bases, with 6 bases between them. Germline CDR1 and CDR2: KGHSH and LQKENI. This CDR3 has 13 amino acids. CDR3 nucleotides: TGTGCCAGCTCACCGGGGCTTAATGAAAAACTGTTTTTT. Translation: CASSPGLNEKLFF.

J is TRBJ2-3 and V is TRBV5-1; 12 nucleotides agree with TRBD2. Germline assignment: CDR1 SGHRS and CDR2 YFSETQ. This CDR3 has 16 residues. The V segment lost 0 bases and the J segment 4 bases; nucleotides outside the gene matches: 3. DNA of the CDR3: TGCGCCAGCAGCTTGGGGGGACTAGCGGGTCCAGATACGCAGTATTTT. Its protein product is CASSLGGLAGPDTQYF.

The V and J genes are TRBV2 and TRBJ1-2; D gene ambiguous. This CDR3 is 12 amino acids long. V was trimmed by 8 bases and J by 7 bases, leaving 14 bases between them. The V gene's germline CDR1 is SNHLY and CDR2 FYNNEI. The CDR3 protein is CASSVGPIGYTF. The CDR3 coding sequence is TGTGCCAGCTCAGTAGGTCCTATTGGCTACACCTTC. Full variable domain (remainder filled in from reference TRBV2 and TRBJ1-2): EPEVTQTPSHQVTQMGQEVILRCVPISNHLYFYWYRQILGQKVEFLVSFYNNEISEKSEIFDDQFSVERPDGSNFTLKIRSTKLEDSAMYFCASSVGPIGYTFGSGTRLTVV.

This clone was detected a few times. The chain carries TRBV2 and TRBJ2-2; tentatively, D is TRBD1 or TRBD2 (5 bases each). The CDR3 runs 16 residues. The V end lost 6 bases, the J end lost 0 bases, and 14 bases lay between the germline ends. Germline lookup yields CDR1 SNHLY and CDR2 FYNNEI. The CDR3: CASSPLGATNTGELFF. The CDR3 DNA sequence: TGTGCCAGCAGCCCCCTCGGGGCGACGAACACCGGGGAGCTGTTTTTT.

The rearrangement joins TRBV2 to TRBJ1-4; D unclear. CDR3 length: 10 residues. The germline gives CDR1 SNHLY, CDR2 FYNNEI. The germline V and J ends were trimmed by 7 bases and 5 bases, with 2 bases remaining between them. In DNA form, the CDR3 reads TGTGCCAGCAAGAATGAAAAACTGTTTTTT. This translates into CASKNEKLFF.

The CDR3 loop is CAWSVQRGGPDTQYF. In nucleotides, the CDR3 is TGTGCCTGGAGTGTACAACGGGGGGGCCCAGATACGCAGTATTTT. The chain joins TRBV30 to TRBJ2-3; the match to TRBD2 covers 8 bases. J lost 4 bases, V lost 0 bases, and 6 bases had no gene match. The CDR3 covers 15 residues. Germline V lookup: CDR1 GTSNPN, CDR2 SVGIG (reference sequence).

The chain combines TRBV4-1 with TRBJ1-1, with 9 bases identical to TRBD1. Germline CDR1 MGHRA, CDR2 YSYEKL. V dropped 6 bases and J dropped 1; count of bases not matched to a gene: 9. The CDR3 runs 16 residues. The CDR3 nucleotides are TGCGCCAGCAGACTGGGACAGGGAGGCAGGAACACTGAAGCTTTCTTT. This sequence encodes CASRLGQGGRNTEAFF.

The chain is built from TRBV29-1 and TRBJ2-3, with D possibly being TRBD2 (7 bases). The V and J ends lost 1 base and 1 base respectively, with 15 bases between them. This CDR3 comprises 16 residues. Germline assignment: CDR1 SQVTM and CDR2 ANQGSEA. CDR3 in amino acids: CSVEVGAGARTDTQYF. The CDR3 DNA is TGCAGCGTTGAAGTCGGGGCGGGGGCTCGCACAGATACGCAGTATTTT.